This T cell receptor beta chain was sequenced during a study of CD8+ T cells in alopecia areata. Study-wide results and limits: Sequencing of scalp tissue also captures the resident alphabeta T cells of normal skin.

Extracted RNA was reverse transcribed, and the resulting cDNA served as sequencing template. Profiled with immunoSEQ multiplex PCR; TCRdb holds only in-frame clones, not every one. The sample contains 200,000 to 250,000 clones, about 58% of which appear only once. V was cut by 3 bases and J by 1 base, with 3 bases left in between. From germline, CDR1 is MGHRA and CDR2 YSYEKL. This CDR3 has 12 amino acids. Comments on this clone: The antigen is not known.

Treatment reported: oral pan-JAK inhibitor, 5-10 mg twice daily. Alopecia areata patients gave lesional scalp punch biopsies and peripheral blood samples. This specimen was CD4+ T cells sorted from blood, taken at week 4, from a patient treated with tofacitinib. This sequence was found in a human donor with alopecia areata. This sequence joins TRBV4-1 and TRBJ1-1, with D hard to call. The CDR3 sequence: CASSQENTEAFF. Here the CDR3 DNA reads TGCGCCAGCAGCCAGGAGAACACTGAAGCTTTCTTT.